These T cell receptor beta chains were read from a single sample in a study of T-cell reconstitution after alpha-beta-depleted transplantation in children. TCRdb analysed the PCR reads with MiXCR anew, one entry per CDR3 protein. The table has roughly 280,000 distinct CDR3 sequences, around 10% seen once. The starting material was peripheral blood, obtained 180 days after TCRalphabeta/CD19-depleted stem cell transplant. All receptors derive from a male patient aged 2-15 years who had a stem cell transplant for chronic granulomatous disease, so the T cells may come from the graft donor. Both conserved end residues are part of each CDR3. Each record gives: clone size, D gene, J gene, V gene, CDR3 protein, CDR3 DNA. The D gene is left open where the match is weak. Clone sizes are given selectively: once, few, many, or a class where the clone is expanded.

>many|TRBD1|TRBJ2-1|TRBV3-1
CASSQDFGTGNYNEQFF
TGTGCCAGCAGCCAAGATTTCGGGACAGGTAACTACAATGAGCAGTTCTTC
>few|-|TRBJ2-1|TRBV4-2
CASSRGTVYNEQFF
TGTGCCAGCAGCCGCGGGACCGTATACAATGAGCAGTTCTTC
>many|TRBD2|TRBJ2-4|TRBV7-9
CASSFIPTGGLKNIQYF
TGTGCCAGCAGCTTTATCCCCACGGGGGGGCTCAAAAACATTCAGTACTTC
>-|TRBD1|TRBJ2-7|TRBV5-1
CASSRDRDHYEQYF
TGCGCCAGCAGCAGGGACAGGGATCACTACGAGCAGTACTTC
>many|TRBD1|TRBJ2-7|TRBV20-1
CSAREPGQGAVEQYF
TGCAGTGCTAGAGAGCCGGGACAGGGGGCGGTCGAGCAGTACTTC
>many|TRBD2|TRBJ2-3|TRBV20-1
CSAPLAGVTDTQYF
TGCAGTGCTCCACTAGCGGGAGTCACAGATACGCAGTATTTT
>many|-|TRBJ2-1|TRBV29-1
CSVEVRGPDSSYNEQFF
TGCAGCGTTGAAGTTCGAGGGCCCGATAGCTCCTACAATGAGCAGTTCTTC
>many|TRBD2|TRBJ2-7|TRBV12-3/TRBV12-4
CASSFGTSGRLTYEQYF
TGTGCCAGCAGTTTTGGGACTAGCGGGAGGCTTACCTACGAGCAGTACTTC
>many|-|TRBJ2-5|TRBV7-3
CASSATGAGETQYF
TGTGCCAGCAGCGCCACTGGGGCGGGCGAGACCCAGTACTTC
>-|-|TRBJ2-1|TRBV4-3
CASSQDIFYEQFF
TGCGCCAGCAGCCAAGATATTTTTTATGAGCAGTTCTTC
>many|-|TRBJ2-2|TRBV30
CAWTRQANTGELFF
TGTGCCTGGACCAGACAGGCGAACACCGGGGAGCTGTTTTTT
>many|-|TRBJ1-6|TRBV18
CASSPLEGVAGSPLHF
TGTGCCAGCTCACCATTGGAGGGGGTCGCGGGTTCACCCCTCCACTTT
>many|-|TRBJ2-1|TRBV5-1
CASSLAGGVSYNEQFF
TGCGCCAGCAGCTTGGCCGGCGGGGTCTCCTACAATGAGCAGTTCTTC
>many|-|TRBJ2-1|TRBV2
CASSVGRAGNEQFF
TGTGCCAGCAGTGTCGGCAGGGCCGGCAATGAGCAGTTCTTC
>many|-|TRBJ1-1|TRBV11-2
CASSLVGMNTEAFF
TGTGCCAGCAGCTTAGTGGGTATGAACACTGAAGCTTTCTTT
>many|-|TRBJ2-1|TRBV13
CASSLSLSYEQFF
TGTGCCAGCAGCTTATCCCTTTCTTATGAGCAGTTCTTC